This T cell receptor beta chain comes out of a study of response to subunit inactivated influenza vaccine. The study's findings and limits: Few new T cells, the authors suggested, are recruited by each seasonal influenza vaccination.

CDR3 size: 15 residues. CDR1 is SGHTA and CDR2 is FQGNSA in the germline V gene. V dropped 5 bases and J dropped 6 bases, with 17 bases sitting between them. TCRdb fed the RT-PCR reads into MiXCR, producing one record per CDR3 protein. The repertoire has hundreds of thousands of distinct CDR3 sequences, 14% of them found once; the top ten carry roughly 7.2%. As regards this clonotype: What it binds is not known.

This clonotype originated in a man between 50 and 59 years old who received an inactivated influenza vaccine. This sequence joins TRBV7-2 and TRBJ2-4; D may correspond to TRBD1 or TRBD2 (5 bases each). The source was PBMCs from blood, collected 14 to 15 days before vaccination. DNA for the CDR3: TGTGCCAGCAGCCCCTGGGGCTATGAGGGAAACATTCAGTACTTC. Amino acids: CASSPWGYEGNIQYF.